The rows below give T cell receptor beta chains drawn from one sample of a study of T cell responses to AZD1222 COVID-19 vaccine. Sequenced by immunoSEQ multiplex PCR; TCRdb stores in-frame clones only, minus some. The sample lists approximately 150,000 clones; approximately 89% were seen once. Sample: peripheral blood, taken 28 days after the second AZD1222 dose. These TCRs come from an adult who received the AZD1222 COVID-19 vaccine. The conserved cysteine and the conserved F or W are not part of the CDR3 here. D genes are given only for firm matches.

TRBD1	TRBV7-2	TRBJ1-6	ASSLVAGQGASYNSPLH
.	TRBV6-5	TRBJ1-1	ASSGYTEAF
.	TRBV15	TRBJ1-6	ATSKKPTGENLNSPLH
.	TRBV7-9	TRBJ2-7	ASTPPEAPWEQY
.	TRBV27	TRBJ1-2	ASSLKGSDYGYT
.	TRBV19	TRBJ1-1	ASYRNTEAF
.	TRBV2	TRBJ2-7	ASSDRELEQY
.	TRBV9	TRBJ2-3	ASSPQRRGTLSTDTQY
.	TRBV14	TRBJ2-7	ASSNNRDLTYEQY
.	TRBV6-2/TRBV6-3	TRBJ1-2	ASSYQGIDGYT
.	TRBV4-3	TRBJ1-2	ASSQEEDFNYGYT
.	TRBV7-9	TRBJ1-2	ASSLEVFTAKRPYGYT
.	TRBV15	TRBJ2-5	ATSRDFPFSPQETQY
.	TRBV28	TRBJ1-2	ASSLLGGLGYT
TRBD2	TRBV7-2	TRBJ2-7	ASSLGLAGVYEQY
.	TRBV29-1	TRBJ1-1	SVEGQGAAF
TRBD2	TRBV3-1/TRBV3-2	TRBJ2-1	ASSQGRGGLGEQF
.	TRBV7-9	TRBJ2-7	ASSLLSRYEQY
TRBD1	TRBV5-1	TRBJ1-6	ASSMGQAESPLH
.	TRBV27	TRBJ2-2	ASIGLATGELF